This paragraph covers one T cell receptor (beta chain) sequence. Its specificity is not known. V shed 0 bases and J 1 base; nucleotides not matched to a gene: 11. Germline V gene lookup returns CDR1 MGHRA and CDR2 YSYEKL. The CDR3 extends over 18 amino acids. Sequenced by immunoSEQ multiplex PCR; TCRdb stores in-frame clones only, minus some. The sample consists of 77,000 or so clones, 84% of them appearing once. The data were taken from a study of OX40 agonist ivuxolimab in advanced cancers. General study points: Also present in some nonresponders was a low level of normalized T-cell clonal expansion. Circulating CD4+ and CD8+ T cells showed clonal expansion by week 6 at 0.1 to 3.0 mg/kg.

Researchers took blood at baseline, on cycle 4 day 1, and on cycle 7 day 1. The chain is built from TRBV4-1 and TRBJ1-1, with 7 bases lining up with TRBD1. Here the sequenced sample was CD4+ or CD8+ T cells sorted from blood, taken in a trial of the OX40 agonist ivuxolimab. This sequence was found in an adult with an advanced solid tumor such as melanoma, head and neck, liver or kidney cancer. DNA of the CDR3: TGCGCCAGCAGCCAAGACAGGGGGAATGACCCACAGAACACTGAAGCTTTCTTT. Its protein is CASSQDRGNDPQNTEAFF.